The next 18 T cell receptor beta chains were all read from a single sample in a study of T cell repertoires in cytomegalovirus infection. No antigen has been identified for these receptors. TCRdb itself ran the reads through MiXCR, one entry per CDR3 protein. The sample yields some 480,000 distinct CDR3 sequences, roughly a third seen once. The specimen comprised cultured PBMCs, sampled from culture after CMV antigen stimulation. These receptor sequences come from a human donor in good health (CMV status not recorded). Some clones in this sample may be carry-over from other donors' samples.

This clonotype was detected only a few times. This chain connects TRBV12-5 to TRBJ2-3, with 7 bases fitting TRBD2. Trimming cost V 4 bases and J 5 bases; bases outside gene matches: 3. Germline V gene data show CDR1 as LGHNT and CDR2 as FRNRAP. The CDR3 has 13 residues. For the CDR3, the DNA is TGTGCTAGTGGTTCGCCGGGGGGAGATACGCAGTATTTT. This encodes CASGSPGGDTQYF.

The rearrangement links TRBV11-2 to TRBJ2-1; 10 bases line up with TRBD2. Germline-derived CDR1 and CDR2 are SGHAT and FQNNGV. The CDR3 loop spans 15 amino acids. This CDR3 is CALAGASGSGDEQFF. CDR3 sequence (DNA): TGTGCTCTAGCGGGGGCTAGCGGGAGTGGGGATGAGCAGTTCTTC.

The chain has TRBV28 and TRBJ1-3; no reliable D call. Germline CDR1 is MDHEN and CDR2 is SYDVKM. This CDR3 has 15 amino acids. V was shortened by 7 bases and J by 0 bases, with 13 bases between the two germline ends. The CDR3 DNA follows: TGTGCCAGCATACAAGGGTTTCCCTCTGGAAACACCATATATTTT. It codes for CASIQGFPSGNTIYF.

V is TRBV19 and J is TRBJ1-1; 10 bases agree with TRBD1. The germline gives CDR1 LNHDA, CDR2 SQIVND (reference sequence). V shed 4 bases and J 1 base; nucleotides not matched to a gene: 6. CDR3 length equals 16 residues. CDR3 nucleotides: TGTGCCAGTAGTAGTCGACAGGGGGCGAGGAACACTGAAGCTTTCTTT. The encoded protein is CASSSRQGARNTEAFF.

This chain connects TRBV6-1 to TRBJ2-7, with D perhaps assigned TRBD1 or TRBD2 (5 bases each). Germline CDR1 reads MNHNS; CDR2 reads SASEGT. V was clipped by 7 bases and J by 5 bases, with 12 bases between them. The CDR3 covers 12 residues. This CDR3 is CASKPGPHEQYF. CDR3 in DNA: TGTGCCAGCAAGCCGGGGCCCCACGAGCAGTACTTC.

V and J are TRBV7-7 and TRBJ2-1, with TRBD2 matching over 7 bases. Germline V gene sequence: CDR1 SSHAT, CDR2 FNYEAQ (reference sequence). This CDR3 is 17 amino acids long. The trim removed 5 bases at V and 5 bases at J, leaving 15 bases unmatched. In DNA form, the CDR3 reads TGTGCCAGCAGCCCCCTAAGGAGGCGGGAGTTGAACAATGAGCAGTTCTTC. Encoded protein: CASSPLRRRELNNEQFF. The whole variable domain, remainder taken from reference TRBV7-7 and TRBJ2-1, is GAGVSQSPRYKVTKRGQDVTLRCDPISSHATLYWYQQALGQGPEFLTYFNYEAQPDKSGLPSDRFSAERPEGSISTLTIQRTEQRDSAMYRCASSPLRRRELNNEQFFGPGTRLTVL.

The DNA for the CDR3 is TGTGCCACCTCCTGGCGGGACAGCGCAGATACGCAGTATTTT. It specifies CATSWRDSADTQYF. V gene TRBV24-1 combines with J gene TRBJ2-3; D may be TRBD1 (7 bases). V was shortened by 9 bases and J by 4 bases, with 16 bases between the two germline ends. Germline CDR1 is KGHDR and CDR2 is SFDVKD. This CDR3 region has 14 residues.

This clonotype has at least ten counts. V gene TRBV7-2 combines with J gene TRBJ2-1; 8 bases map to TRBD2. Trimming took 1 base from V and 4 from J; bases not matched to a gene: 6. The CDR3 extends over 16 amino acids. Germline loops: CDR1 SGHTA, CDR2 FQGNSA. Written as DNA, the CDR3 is TGTGCCAGCAGCTTAGGTCGGCCGGGAGGGTACAATGAGCAGTTCTTC. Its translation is CASSLGRPGGYNEQFF.

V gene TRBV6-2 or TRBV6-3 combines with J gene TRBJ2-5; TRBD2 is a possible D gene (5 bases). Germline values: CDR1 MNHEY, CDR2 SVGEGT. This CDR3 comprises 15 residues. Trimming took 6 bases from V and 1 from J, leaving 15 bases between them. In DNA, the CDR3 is TGTGCCAGCAGCGAACTACTAGGCCCCCAAGAGACCCAGTACTTC. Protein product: CASSELLGPQETQYF.

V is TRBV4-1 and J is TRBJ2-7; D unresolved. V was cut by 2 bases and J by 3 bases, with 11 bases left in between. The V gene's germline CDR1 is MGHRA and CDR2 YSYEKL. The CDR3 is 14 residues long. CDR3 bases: TGCGCCAGCAGCCAATATGCGGCTGACTACGAGCAGTACGTC. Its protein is CASSQYAADYEQYV.

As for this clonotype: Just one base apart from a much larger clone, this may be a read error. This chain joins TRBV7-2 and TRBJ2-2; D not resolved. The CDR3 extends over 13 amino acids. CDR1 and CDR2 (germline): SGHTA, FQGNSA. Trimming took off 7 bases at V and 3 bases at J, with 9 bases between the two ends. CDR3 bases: TGTGCCAGCACCCCCCAGCACACCGGGGAGCTGTTTTTT. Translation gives CASTPQHTGELFF.

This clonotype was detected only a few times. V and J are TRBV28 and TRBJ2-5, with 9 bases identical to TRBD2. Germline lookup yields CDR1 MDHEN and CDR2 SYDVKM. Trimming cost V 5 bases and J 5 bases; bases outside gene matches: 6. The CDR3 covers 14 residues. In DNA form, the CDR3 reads TGTGCCAGCAGTGGCGCGGGAGGGTCTGAGACCCAGTACTTC. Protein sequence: CASSGAGGSETQYF.

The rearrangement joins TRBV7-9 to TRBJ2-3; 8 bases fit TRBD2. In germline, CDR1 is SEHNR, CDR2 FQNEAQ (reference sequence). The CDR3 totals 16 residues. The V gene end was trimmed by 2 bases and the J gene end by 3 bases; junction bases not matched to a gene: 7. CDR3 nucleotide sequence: TGTGCCAGCAGCTTACGAGCAGCGGGAGCGACAGATACGCAGTATTTT. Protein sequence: CASSLRAAGATDTQYF.

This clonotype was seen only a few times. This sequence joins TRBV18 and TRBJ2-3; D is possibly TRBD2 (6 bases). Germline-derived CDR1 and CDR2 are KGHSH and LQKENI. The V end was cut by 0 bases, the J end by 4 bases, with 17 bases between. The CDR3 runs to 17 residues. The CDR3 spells CASSPPGFGSHADTQYF. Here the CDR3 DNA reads TGTGCCAGCTCACCACCGGGTTTCGGGAGTCACGCAGATACGCAGTATTTT.

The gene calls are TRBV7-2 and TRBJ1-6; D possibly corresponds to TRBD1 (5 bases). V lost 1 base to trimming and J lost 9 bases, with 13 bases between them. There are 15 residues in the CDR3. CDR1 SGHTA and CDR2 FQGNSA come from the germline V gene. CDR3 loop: CASSLVAVGGSPLHF. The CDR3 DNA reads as TGTGCCAGCAGCTTAGTGGCGGTGGGGGGTTCACCCCTCCACTTT.

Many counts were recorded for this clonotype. The CDR3, as DNA: TGTGCCAGCAGTGGGGCCAGCACAGATACGCAGTATTTT. Encoded protein: CASSGASTDTQYF. The chain has TRBV6-1 and TRBJ2-3; D ambiguous. Germline lookup yields CDR1 MNHNS and CDR2 SASEGT. This CDR3 has 13 amino acids. V gave up 4 bases and J gave up 0 bases, with 5 bases separating them.

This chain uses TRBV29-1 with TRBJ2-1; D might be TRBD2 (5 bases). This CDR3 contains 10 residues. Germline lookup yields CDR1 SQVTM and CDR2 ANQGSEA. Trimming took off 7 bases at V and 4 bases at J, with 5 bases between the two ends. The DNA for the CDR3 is TGCAGCGGCGGGTACAATGAGCAGTTCTTC. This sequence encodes CSGGYNEQFF.

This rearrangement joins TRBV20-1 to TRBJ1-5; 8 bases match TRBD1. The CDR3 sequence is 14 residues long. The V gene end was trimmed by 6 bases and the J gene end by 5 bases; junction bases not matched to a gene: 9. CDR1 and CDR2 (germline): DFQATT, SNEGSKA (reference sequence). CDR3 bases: TGCAGTGCCTCAGACAGGGGCTTCGATCAGCCCCAGCATTTT. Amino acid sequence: CSASDRGFDQPQHF.